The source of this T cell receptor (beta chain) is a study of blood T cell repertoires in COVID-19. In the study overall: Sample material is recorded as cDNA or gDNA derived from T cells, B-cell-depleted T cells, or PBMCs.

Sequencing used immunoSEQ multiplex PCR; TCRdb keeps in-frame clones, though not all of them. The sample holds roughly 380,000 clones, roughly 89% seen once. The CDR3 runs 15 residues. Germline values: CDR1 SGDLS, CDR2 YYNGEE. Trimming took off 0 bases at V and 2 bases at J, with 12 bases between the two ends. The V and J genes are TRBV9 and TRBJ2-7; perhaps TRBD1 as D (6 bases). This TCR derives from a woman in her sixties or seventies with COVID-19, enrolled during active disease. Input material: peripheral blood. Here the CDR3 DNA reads TGTGCCAGCAGCGTAGGTGGGGGCCGTGCCTACGAGCAGTACTTC. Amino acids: CASSVGGGRAYEQYF. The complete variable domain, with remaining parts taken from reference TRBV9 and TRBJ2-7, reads DSGVTQTPKHLITATGQRVTLRCSPRSGDLSVYWYQQSLDQGLQFLIQYYNGEERAKGNILERFSAQQFPDLHSELNLSSLELGDSALYFCASSVGGGRAYEQYFGPGTRLTVT.